These 25 T cell receptor beta chains were all obtained from the same sample, sequenced in a study of technical replicates of blood from a handful of donors. TCRdb keeps only in-frame clones here, not all; method: immunoSEQ multiplex PCR. Of just over 95,000 clones detected, 90% to 96% appear once; the ten largest clones hold 0.2% to 0.25%. The sample was T cells isolated from PBMCs. The receptors come from a human donor in good health.

This chain uses TRBV7-2 with TRBJ2-5; possibly TRBD2 for D (5 bases). V was shortened by 10 bases and J by 4 bases, with 16 bases between the two germline ends. Germline-derived CDR1 and CDR2 are SGHTA and FQGNSA. The CDR3 spans 13 residues. The CDR3 DNA follows: TGTGCCACCGGAGAGGGAAGGTTAGAGACCCAGTACTTC. Amino acid sequence: CATGEGRLETQYF.

Written as DNA, the CDR3 is TGTGCCAGCAGCTTACACGTTAGCGGGGGCGACTACGAGCAGTACTTC. This codes for CASSLHVSGGDYEQYF. V is TRBV11-3 and J is TRBJ2-7; 9 bases line up with TRBD2. The length of the CDR3 is 16 residues. The V segment lost 2 bases and the J segment 3 bases; nucleotides outside the gene matches: 8. Germline CDR1 is SGHNT and CDR2 is YENEEA. The full variable domain, rest sourced from reference TRBV11-3 and TRBJ2-7, is EAGVVQSPRYKIIEKKQPVAFWCNPISGHNTLYWYLQNLGQGPELLIRYENEEAVDDSQLPKDRFSAERLKGVDSTLKIQPAELGDSAVYLCASSLHVSGGDYEQYFGPGTRLTVT.

This chain joins TRBV19 and TRBJ1-3; D gene ambiguous. Trimming stripped 5 bases from V and 3 bases from J, with 5 bases between. This CDR3 spans 12 amino acids. Looked up from germline, CDR1 is LNHDA and CDR2 is SQIVND (reference sequence). The DNA of the CDR3 is TGTGCCAGTAGTGTAATTGGAAACACCATATATTTT. Translated, it gives CASSVIGNTIYF.

The genes are TRBV27 and TRBJ1-1; 7 nucleotides line up with TRBD1. J gave up 5 bases and V 2 bases, and 2 bases lay outside the gene matches. Germline CDR1 reads MNHEY; CDR2 reads SMNVEV (reference sequence). The CDR3 sequence is 13 residues long. The CDR3 sequence is CASSLDRETEAFF. The DNA of the CDR3 is TGTGCCAGCAGTTTAGACAGGGAAACTGAAGCTTTCTTT.

This clone was recorded once. The chain is built from TRBV5-4 and TRBJ2-3, with 8 positions matching TRBD2. The V gene's germline CDR1 is SGHNT and CDR2 YYREEE (reference sequence). V lost 3 bases to trimming and J lost 3 bases; unmatched junction nucleotides: 6. The CDR3 covers 15 residues. The CDR3 region has the DNA TGTGCCAGCAGCTCTCAGCGGGAGTGGACAGATACGCAGTATTTT. Amino acid sequence: CASSSQREWTDTQYF. Full variable domain (outside the CDR3, taken from reference TRBV5-4 and TRBJ2-3): ETGVTQSPTHLIKTRGQQVTLRCSSQSGHNTVSWYQQALGQGPQFIFQYYREEENGRGNFPPRFSGLQFPNYSSELNVNALELDDSALYLCASSSQREWTDTQYFGPGTRLTVL.

This chain joins TRBV7-8 and TRBJ2-5, with 9 bases lining up with TRBD2. From germline, CDR1 is SGHVS and CDR2 FQNEAQ. The CDR3 sequence is 15 residues long. J lost 2 bases, V lost 3 bases, and 4 bases had no gene match. Here the CDR3 reads CASSFGLALQETQYF. CDR3 in DNA: TGTGCCAGCAGCTTCGGACTAGCGCTACAAGAGACCCAGTACTTC.

The sample holds one count of this clone. The V call is TRBV7-6, the J call TRBJ2-1; a possible D gene is TRBD1 (6 bases). V was shortened by 2 bases and J by 7 bases, with 12 bases between the two germline ends. The CDR3 loop spans 14 amino acids. The germline CDR1 and CDR2 sequences are SGHVS and FNYEAQ. The CDR3 bases are TGTGCCAGCAGCTTATTCTGGGGGCAGAATGAGCAGTTCTTC. Translating gives CASSLFWGQNEQFF.

This rearrangement joins TRBV7-6 to TRBJ2-3; D possibly corresponds to TRBD2 (6 bases). This CDR3 has 15 amino acids. Trimming removed 5 bases from V and 2 bases from J, with 14 bases in between. Germline V lookup: CDR1 SGHVS, CDR2 FNYEAQ. The CDR3 here is CASSPGGYFTDTQYF. The DNA of the CDR3 is TGTGCCAGCAGCCCCGGGGGTTATTTCACAGATACGCAGTATTTT.

V usage is TRBV29-1 and J usage is TRBJ2-7; 9 bases line up with TRBD2. CDR1 SQVTM and CDR2 ANQGSEA come from the germline V gene. The V segment lost 3 bases and the J segment 3 bases; nucleotides outside the gene matches: 3. CDR3 length equals 13 residues. CDR3 in DNA: TGCAGCGTTGAGGCTAGCGGGGTCTACGAGCAGTACTTC. Translation: CSVEASGVYEQYF.

V gene TRBV12-5 combines with J gene TRBJ2-1; a possible D gene is TRBD2 (7 bases). Germline assignment: CDR1 LGHNT and CDR2 FRNRAP. V was pared by 6 bases and J by 5 bases, with 20 bases between. The CDR3 totals 16 residues. CDR3 region: CASGSSGGEGNNEQFF. The DNA of the CDR3 is TGTGCTAGTGGATCCTCGGGGGGCGAGGGTAACAATGAGCAGTTCTTC.

The chain employs TRBV7-6 and TRBJ2-5; the D is unclear. This CDR3 has 13 residues. The V gene's germline CDR1 is SGHVS and CDR2 FNYEAQ. V was cut by 5 bases and J by 0 bases, with 7 bases left in between. The CDR3 here is CASSPRDQETQYF. The CDR3 region has the DNA TGTGCCAGCAGCCCCCGAGACCAAGAGACCCAGTACTTC.

The chain joins TRBV28 to TRBJ1-1; a weak D match, TRBD1 (5 bases). This CDR3 comprises 15 residues. V was trimmed by 6 bases and J by 2 bases, leaving 16 bases between them. Germline loops: CDR1 MDHEN, CDR2 SYDVKM. In DNA form, the CDR3 reads TGTGCCAGCAGGTCTGTTAAGGGGACTAACACTGAAGCTTTCTTT. It translates to CASRSVKGTNTEAFF. Looking up the rest from reference TRBV28 and TRBJ1-1 gives the full variable domain: DVKVTQSSRYLVKRTGEKVFLECVQDMDHENMFWYRQDPGLGLRLIYFSYDVKMKEKGDIPEGYSVSREKKERFSLILESASTNQTSMYLCASRSVKGTNTEAFFGQGTRLTVV.

This chain connects TRBV28 to TRBJ2-5; D gene uncertain. There are 12 residues in the CDR3. Trimming removed 7 bases from V and 9 bases from J, with 15 bases in between. Germline V lookup: CDR1 MDHEN, CDR2 SYDVKM. The CDR3, as DNA: TGTGCCAGCACCACGACCGAGGTGTCCCAGTACTTC. This sequence encodes CASTTTEVSQYF.

This chain uses TRBV6-1 with TRBJ1-5, with D possibly being TRBD1 (5 bases). This CDR3 has 15 residues. Trimming took 3 bases from V and 0 from J, leaving 9 bases between them. Germline values: CDR1 MNHNS, CDR2 SASEGT. CDR3 loop: CASSDRAYSNQPQHF. The CDR3 coding sequence is TGTGCCAGCAGTGACAGGGCATATAGCAATCAGCCCCAGCATTTT.

This chain uses TRBV29-1 with TRBJ2-2; 12 nucleotides align to TRBD1. The CDR3 consists of 15 residues. Germline V gives CDR1 SQVTM, CDR2 ANQGSEA. The trim removed 1 base at V and 6 bases at J, leaving 3 bases unmatched. The CDR3 protein is CSVEGDRGLAGELFF. The CDR3 region has the DNA TGCAGCGTTGAAGGGGACAGGGGGCTTGCCGGGGAGCTGTTTTTT.

The chain uses TRBV9 and TRBJ1-5; 9 bases align to TRBD1. V lost 2 bases and J lost 7; bases outside the gene matches: 7. Germline CDR1 SGDLS, CDR2 YYNGEE. This CDR3 region has 15 residues. CDR3 DNA: TGTGCCAGCAGCGTGGGGGGACAGGGAGGACAGCCCCAGCATTTT. Its translation: CASSVGGQGGQPQHF. Combining the CDR3 with reference TRBV9 and TRBJ1-5 gives the whole variable domain DSGVTQTPKHLITATGQRVTLRCSPRSGDLSVYWYQQSLDQGLQFLIQYYNGEERAKGNILERFSAQQFPDLHSELNLSSLELGDSALYFCASSVGGQGGQPQHFGDGTRLSIL.

The chain recombines TRBV4-1 with TRBJ1-6, with D uncertain. This CDR3 comprises 16 residues. The germline CDR1 and CDR2 sequences are MGHRA and YSYEKL. V lost 2 bases, J lost 0 bases, and 8 bases lay in between. Written as DNA, the CDR3 is TGCGCCAGCAGCCAACCCCACGGCTCCTATAATTCACCCCTCCACTTT. Translating gives CASSQPHGSYNSPLHF.

This chain uses TRBV4-1 with TRBJ2-6; TRBD2 might be the D (6 bases). This CDR3 has 19 amino acids. V gave up 4 bases and J gave up 0 bases, with 19 bases separating them. Looked up from germline, CDR1 is MGHRA and CDR2 is YSYEKL. The CDR3 nucleotides read TGCGCCAGCAGCCGACGCGGGACCCGACTCCACTCTGGGGCCAACGTCCTGACTTTC. This sequence encodes CASSRRGTRLHSGANVLTF.

The chain recombines TRBV30 with TRBJ1-4, with 7 bases identical to TRBD1. The CDR3 is 12 residues long. CDR1 GTSNPN and CDR2 SVGIG come from the germline V gene (reference sequence). The junction had 5 bases not matched to a gene; V was cut back by 5 bases and J by 8 bases. The CDR3 nucleotides are TGTGCCTGGGCTGACAGGGCGGAAAAACTGTTTTTT. This gives the protein CAWADRAEKLFF.

The J gene is TRBJ1-5, the V gene TRBV27; 9 bases are shared with TRBD1. The germline gives CDR1 MNHEY, CDR2 SMNVEV (reference sequence). The CDR3 sequence is 16 residues long. V gave up 5 bases and J gave up 6 bases; unmatched junction bases: 11. The CDR3 reads CASSPGTGTNIQPQHF. Here the CDR3 DNA reads TGTGCCAGCAGTCCCGGGACAGGGACCAATATTCAGCCCCAGCATTTT.

This sequence joins TRBV9 and TRBJ2-2, with D tentatively TRBD1 (6 bases). The germline V and J ends were trimmed by 2 bases and 1 base, with 9 bases remaining between them. The CDR3 loop spans 15 amino acids. The germline gives CDR1 SGDLS, CDR2 YYNGEE. DNA of the CDR3: TGTGCCAGCAGCGTTATGACAGGGAACACCGGGGAGCTGTTTTTT. As protein: CASSVMTGNTGELFF.

The genes are TRBV4-1 and TRBJ2-7; possible D gene TRBD1, 6 bases. Trimming removed 8 bases from V and 3 bases from J, with 17 bases in between. Per the germline V gene, CDR1 is MGHRA and CDR2 is YSYEKL. This CDR3 has 14 amino acids. CDR3 loop: CASAEDRNLYEQYF. Here the CDR3 DNA reads TGCGCCAGCGCCGAGGACAGAAACCTCTACGAGCAGTACTTC.

This chain uses TRBV2 with TRBJ2-3, with TRBD2 identical over 8 bases. Trimming cost V 5 bases and J 5 bases; bases outside gene matches: 12. The CDR3 has 16 residues. Germline V gene lookup returns CDR1 SNHLY and CDR2 FYNNEI. DNA of the CDR3: TGTGCCAGCAGTCCTATAGCGGGGCGGCAGGGAGATACGCAGTATTTT. It codes for CASSPIAGRQGDTQYF.

The V and J genes are TRBV27 and TRBJ2-1; 8 nucleotides agree with TRBD2. The CDR3 is 16 amino acids. CDR1 MNHEY and CDR2 SMNVEV come from the germline V gene (reference sequence). Trimming at V came to 4 bases and at J to 7 bases, leaving 12 bases not matched to a gene. The CDR3 sequence: CASSSIPGLGGNEQFF. CDR3 sequence (DNA): TGTGCCAGCAGTTCCATACCGGGACTAGGTGGGAATGAGCAGTTCTTC.

V and J are TRBV27 and TRBJ1-1; 7 bases line up with TRBD1. Germline V gene lookup returns CDR1 MNHEY and CDR2 SMNVEV (reference sequence). V shed 7 bases, J shed 4 bases, and the junction held 6 bases outside the gene matches. This CDR3 is built from 13 residues. The CDR3 nucleotides read TGTGCCAGCAAGGCAGGGGGGTCCACTGAAGCTTTCTTT. Its protein product is CASKAGGSTEAFF.